Presented here are 5 T cell receptor beta chains from one specimen sequenced in a study of siplizumab effects on memory and regulatory T cells (dated by TCRdb to 2018 to 2020). Libraries were built with the immunoSEQ multiplex PCR assay. Entries here come from immuneACCESS through TCRdb and include only in-frame sequences with V and J called. Some clones fail to appear in such tables; in the studies checked, an unresolved V gene covers under half of the shortfall, and the cause of the remainder is unknown. The sample yields about 120,000 clones; about 95% were counted once. The ten top clones hold 1.5% to 2% of the sample. The sequenced sample was non-Treg CD4+ T cells sorted from blood. The sample's cell subset or site label is to be understood as: FACS-sorted unstimulated CD4+ non-regulatory T cells. Receptors originate from a human donor in good health.

V and J are TRBV5-1 and TRBJ2-1; 7 bases are a match to TRBD2. CDR3 length equals 15 residues. Per germline, CDR1 SGHRS and CDR2 YFSETQ. Trimming took 2 bases from V and 15 from J; bases not matched to a gene: 17. In nucleotides, the CDR3 is TGCGCCAGCAGCTTAATGGCGGGAGAGTCTCTCGAGTCGTTCTTC. It codes for CASSLMAGESLESFF. The complete variable domain, with remaining parts taken from reference TRBV5-1 and TRBJ2-1, reads KAGVTQTPRYLIKTRGQQVTLSCSPISGHRSVSWYQQTPGQGLQFLFEYFSETQRNKGNFPGRFSGRQFSNSRSEMNVSTLELGDSALYLCASSLMAGESLESFFGPGTRLTVL.

The chain has TRBV9 and TRBJ1-1; TRBD1 aligns across 11 bases. V lost 4 bases to trimming and J lost 10 bases; unmatched junction nucleotides: 6. The CDR3 loop spans 13 amino acids. Germline-derived CDR1 and CDR2 are SGDLS and YYNGEE. The CDR3 DNA follows: TGTGCCAGCAGCCCAGGGACAGGGGGTAGAGCTTTCTTT. Protein sequence: CASSPGTGGRAFF.

The V call is TRBV18, the J call TRBJ1-2; TRBD1 matches at 11 bases. The trim removed 3 bases at V and 7 bases at J, leaving 4 bases unmatched. Germline lookup yields CDR1 KGHSH and CDR2 LQKENI. This CDR3 region has 14 residues. The CDR3 nucleotides are TGTGCCAGCTCACCCGGACAGGGGGCCCGTGGCTACACCTTC. Protein sequence: CASSPGQGARGYTF.

V gene TRBV2 combines with J gene TRBJ2-1; D might be TRBD1 or TRBD2, each matching 5 bases. This CDR3 contains 16 residues. V was trimmed by 3 bases and J by 5 bases, leaving 17 bases between them. Germline assignment: CDR1 SNHLY and CDR2 FYNNEI. CDR3 nucleotides: TGTGCCAGCAGTGAGGCGCCGGGACCAGTTAACAATGAGCAGTTCTTC. Its protein is CASSEAPGPVNNEQFF.

The chain carries TRBV7-2 and TRBJ2-3, with unresolved D. Germline-derived CDR1 and CDR2 are SGHTA and FQGNSA. Trimming cost V 0 bases and J 1 base, with 14 bases left between them. This CDR3 is 17 amino acids long. The CDR3 DNA sequence: TGTGCCAGCAGCTTAGCTTTCCCAACGCGAGGCACAGATACGCAGTATTTT. This gives the protein CASSLAFPTRGTDTQYF.